Below are 7 T cell receptor beta chains sequenced from a single sample in a study of T cell responses to AZD1222 COVID-19 vaccine. Only in-frame clones appear in the TCRdb table, and some are missing; sequencing was by immunoSEQ multiplex PCR. Here the sample spans 200,000 or so clones, almost 95% being singletons. The sample consisted of peripheral blood, taken on day 0 of AZD1222 vaccination. The receptors stem from an adult in good health.

The chain carries TRBV5-1 and TRBJ1-1; D gene uncertain. Trimming left V 1 base short and J 3 bases short, with 7 bases between. Germline V CDR1 and CDR2: SGHRS, YFSETQ. The CDR3 runs to 13 residues. The CDR3 spells CASSLTRDTEAFF. The CDR3 DNA is TGCGCCAGCAGCTTGACGCGGGACACTGAAGCTTTCTTT.

This clone was counted a single time. The chain uses TRBV9 and TRBJ1-1; a weak D match, TRBD1 (5 bases). The CDR3 covers 13 residues. CDR1 is SGDLS, CDR2 YYNGEE, per germline. V dropped 3 bases and J dropped 1 base, with 7 bases sitting between them. The CDR3 loop is CASSGGANTEAFF. The CDR3 nucleotides are TGTGCCAGCAGCGGAGGGGCGAACACTGAAGCTTTCTTT.

The chain employs TRBV18 and TRBJ2-7; D possibly corresponds to TRBD1 (7 bases). The CDR3 consists of 16 residues. The germline gives CDR1 KGHSH, CDR2 LQKENI. V gave up 6 bases and J gave up 3 bases, with 21 bases separating them. The CDR3 DNA reads as TGTGCCAGCTCCCCTCCCCCGGGCAGGGGGGACTACGAGCAGTACTTC. Translating gives CASSPPPGRGDYEQYF.

The chain links TRBV11-2 to TRBJ1-2; the D gene is possibly TRBD1 (5 bases). Trimming shortened V by 5 bases and J by 8 bases, and 18 bases separated the two germline ends. CDR1 SGHAT and CDR2 FQNNGV come from the germline V gene. The CDR3 has 14 amino acids. The CDR3 DNA reads as TGTGCCAGCAGCCCTAGCCGTCCAGGGAACGGCTACACCTTC. Amino acids: CASSPSRPGNGYTF.

V and J are TRBV5-1 and TRBJ2-7, with a possible D match to TRBD2 (6 bases). Per germline, CDR1 SGHRS and CDR2 YFSETQ. The CDR3 spans 14 residues. Trimming took off 0 bases at V and 0 bases at J, with 7 bases between the two ends. The DNA of the CDR3 is TGCGCCAGCAGCTTGGTCGGGAGCTCCTACGAGCAGTACTTC. Translation: CASSLVGSSYEQYF.

V usage is TRBV15 and J usage is TRBJ2-7; D remains ambiguous. CDR1 is LNHNV and CDR2 is YYDKDF in the germline V gene (reference sequence). CDR3 length: 13 amino acids. The V and J ends lost 3 bases and 5 bases respectively, with 11 bases between them. CDR3 sequence reads: CATSRDPADEQYF. CDR3 DNA sequence: TGTGCCACCAGCAGGGACCCGGCCGACGAGCAGTACTTC.

This rearrangement joins TRBV29-1 to TRBJ2-7; 9 nucleotides line up with TRBD1. Unmatched junction bases numbered 4, after V lost 4 bases and J lost 3 bases. CDR1 is SQVTM and CDR2 is ANQGSEA in the germline V gene. The CDR3 has 13 residues. The CDR3 sequence is CSVGGGQGYEQYF. The CDR3 region has the DNA TGCAGCGTTGGAGGGGGACAGGGCTACGAGCAGTACTTC.